A selection of T cell receptor beta chains follows, all from one sample in a study of shared clonotypes between healthy human individuals. The method was immunoSEQ multiplex PCR; TCRdb's version includes in-frame clones alone and lacks a portion of them. The profile shows roughly 2,000,000 clones, about 93% of them singletons. The sample comprised naive CD8+ T cells from PBMCs. The receptors stem from a man younger than 30 in good health. Some clones in this sample may be carry-over from other donors' samples. Both conserved end residues are part of each CDR3. The D gene is left open where the match is weak. Expanded clones are given a class, and other clones once, few, many or no size at all.

j_call,clone_size,d_call,v_call,cdr3_aa,cdr3_nt
TRBJ2-1,.,TRBD2,TRBV5-1,CASSPGLAIYNEQFF,TGCGCCAGCAGCCCCGGACTAGCGATTTACAATGAGCAGTTCTTC
TRBJ2-7,.,.,TRBV2,CASSAVEDTPRPEQYF,TGTGCCAGCAGTGCCGTAGAAGACACGCCCCGACCCGAGCAGTACTTC
TRBJ2-1,.,TRBD2,TRBV29-1,CSVEVTSGSPLGEQFF,TGCAGCGTTGAAGTGACTAGCGGGAGCCCGCTGGGTGAGCAGTTCTTC
TRBJ1-5,.,.,TRBV11-2,CASSLGGTPNQPQHF,TGTGCCAGCAGCTTAGGCGGGACGCCTAATCAGCCCCAGCATTTT
TRBJ2-2,.,TRBD2,TRBV7-8,CASTSSQLANANTGELFF,TGTGCCAGCACCTCCTCTCAACTAGCGAACGCGAACACCGGGGAGCTGTTTTTT
TRBJ1-2,.,.,TRBV20-1,CSGYRANGYTF,TGCAGTGGATACAGGGCGAATGGCTACACCTTC
TRBJ2-1,.,.,TRBV19,CASSPSGSYNEQFF,TGTGCCAGTAGCCCCAGCGGCTCCTACAATGAGCAGTTCTTC
TRBJ2-3,.,.,TRBV29-1,CSVLGRDTDTQYF,TGCAGCGTTTTGGGTAGGGACACAGATACGCAGTATTTT
TRBJ1-1,.,.,TRBV13,CASNQRGGTEAFF,TGTGCCAGCAACCAAAGGGGGGGCACTGAAGCTTTCTTT
TRBJ2-3,.,TRBD2,TRBV14,CASRVSSGTPDTQYF,TGTGCCAGCAGGGTCTCGAGCGGGACCCCAGATACGCAGTATTTT
TRBJ2-7,.,TRBD1,TRBV27,CASSDRGYEQYF,TGTGCCAGCAGTGACAGGGGGTACGAGCAGTACTTC
TRBJ2-1,.,TRBD2,TRBV2,CALGTTHSLYNEQFF,TGTGCTCTGGGGACTACCCATAGTTTATACAATGAGCAGTTCTTC
TRBJ1-5,.,.,TRBV28,CASSLVQSNQPQHF,TGTGCCAGCAGTTTGGTCCAGAGCAATCAGCCCCAGCATTTT
TRBJ1-2,.,.,TRBV6-6,CASSGRRTVDGYTF,TGTGCCAGCAGTGGGAGACGGACAGTGGATGGCTACACCTTC
TRBJ2-3,.,.,TRBV6-6,CASSYVQVMDTQYF,TGTGCCAGCAGTTACGTTCAAGTAATGGATACGCAGTATTTT
TRBJ1-2,once,.,TRBV4-1,CASSQGIEFPFPGYTF,TGCGCCAGCAGCCAAGGGATTGAGTTCCCTTTTCCTGGCTACACCTTC
TRBJ2-7,.,TRBD1,TRBV9,CASSVDMGQGSHEQYF,TGTGCCAGCAGCGTAGATATGGGACAGGGTTCTCACGAGCAGTACTTC
TRBJ1-1,once,.,TRBV28,CASSFRGTEAFF,TGTGCCAGCAGTTTCCGAGGGACTGAAGCTTTCTTT
TRBJ2-1,.,.,TRBV7-6,CASSRDSDYNEQFF,TGTGCCAGCAGCCGGGACTCCGACTACAATGAGCAGTTCTTC
TRBJ1-3,once,.,TRBV5-6,CASSFRVSSGNTIYF,TGTGCCAGCAGCTTTCGGGTGAGCTCTGGAAACACCATATATTTT
TRBJ2-6,.,.,TRBV13,CASSPRQHSGANVLTF,TGTGCCAGCAGCCCCCGACAGCACTCTGGGGCCAACGTCCTGACTTTC
TRBJ2-7,once,.,TRBV11-2,CASSARDPYGEQYF,TGTGCCAGCAGCGCCCGTGATCCCTATGGGGAGCAGTACTTC
TRBJ2-7,.,.,TRBV7-2,CASSIPGTLYEQYF,TGTGCCAGCAGCATACCTGGGACGCTTTACGAGCAGTACTTC
TRBJ1-4,once,TRBD1,TRBV27,CASRTLGGAGEKLFF,TGTGCCAGCAGGACCCTAGGGGGCGCCGGGGAAAAACTGTTTTTT
TRBJ2-1,.,TRBD2,TRBV28,CASSLYRGTSGNWDEQFF,TGTGCCAGCAGTTTATATCGAGGGACTAGCGGGAATTGGGATGAGCAGTTCTTC
TRBJ2-7,.,.,TRBV9,CASSQGSGEYEQYF,TGTGCCAGCAGCCAAGGATCAGGGGAATACGAGCAGTACTTC
TRBJ1-5,.,.,TRBV27,CASSLVGSFGPQHF,TGTGCCAGCAGTTTGGTCGGGTCGTTTGGGCCCCAGCATTTT
TRBJ2-2,.,.,TRBV4-1,CASSRVEGQHTGELFF,TGCGCCAGCAGCCGCGTGGAGGGACAGCACACCGGGGAGCTGTTTTTT
TRBJ2-2,.,TRBD1,TRBV13,CASSTRDSRASTGELFF,TGTGCCAGCAGCACCCGGGACAGCAGGGCCTCTACCGGGGAGCTGTTTTTT
TRBJ1-1,.,TRBD1,TRBV27,CASGLDRGNTEAFF,TGTGCCAGCGGATTAGACAGGGGGAACACTGAAGCCTTCTTT
TRBJ2-7,.,TRBD2,TRBV29-1,CSVEGLAAGSSYEQYF,TGCAGCGTTGAAGGGCTAGCGGCCGGATCCTCCTACGAGCAGTACTTC
TRBJ2-3,.,TRBD2,TRBV11-2,CASSLGTSGTDTQYF,TGTGCCAGCAGCCTCGGGACTAGTGGTACAGATACGCAGTATTTT
TRBJ1-5,.,.,TRBV7-9,CASSQDYQPQHF,TGTGCCAGCAGCCAGGACTATCAGCCCCAGCATTTT
TRBJ1-5,.,.,TRBV10-3,CAISDPTQGTNQPQHF,TGTGCCATCAGTGATCCGACCCAGGGTACTAATCAGCCCCAGCATTTT
TRBJ2-7,.,.,TRBV6-1,CASSPQGSYEQYF,TGTGCCAGCAGTCCCCAGGGTTCCTACGAGCAGTACTTC
TRBJ2-5,.,.,TRBV7-9,CASRPPSAETQYF,TGTGCCAGCAGACCACCTTCGGCCGAGACCCAGTACTTC
TRBJ1-1,.,TRBD1,TRBV28,CASGELWDRDKEWNTEAFF,TGTGCCAGCGGGGAACTATGGGACAGGGATAAGGAGTGGAACACTGAAGCTTTCTTT
TRBJ2-3,.,TRBD2,TRBV10-2,CASSALKGLAGGGRTDTQYF,TGCGCCAGCAGTGCCCTCAAAGGGCTAGCGGGGGGAGGTAGAACAGATACGCAGTATTTT
TRBJ1-2,.,.,TRBV4-1,CASSQEPGIPWGYTF,TGCGCCAGCAGCCAAGAACCAGGGATCCCCTGGGGCTACACCTTC
TRBJ2-3,.,.,TRBV9,CASSVEVGSTDTQYF,TGTGCCAGCAGCGTAGAGGTAGGGAGCACAGATACGCAGTATTTT
TRBJ2-1,.,TRBD2,TRBV27,CASSYSGSYNEQFF,TGTGCCAGCAGTTATAGCGGGAGCTACAATGAGCAGTTCTTC
TRBJ2-1,.,TRBD2,TRBV9,CASSVGAGVYTNEQFF,TGTGCCAGCAGCGTAGGAGCGGGAGTATATACGAATGAGCAGTTCTTC